A selection of T cell receptor beta chains follows, all from one sample in a study of T cell responses to AZD1222 COVID-19 vaccine. Profiled with immunoSEQ multiplex PCR; TCRdb holds only in-frame clones, not every one. The data hold around 130,000 clones, with just under 95% observed a single time. The sample in question was peripheral blood, obtained 28 days after the second AZD1222 dose. The receptor set was obtained from an adult who received the AZD1222 COVID-19 vaccine. CDR3s include the opening cysteine and the closing phenylalanine or tryptophan. The D gene is left open where the match is weak. Some rows have no size entry. The others give once, few or many, or a class for an expanded clone.

V gene	D gene	clone size	J gene	CDR3 DNA	CDR3 protein
TRBV7-9	-	-	TRBJ2-7	TGTGCCAGCAGCTCTACAGGCTACGAGCAGTACTTC	CASSSTGYEQYF
TRBV28	-	-	TRBJ1-2	TGTGCCAGCAGTTTCGACATTATCTACTATGGCTACACCTTC	CASSFDIIYYGYTF
TRBV28	TRBD1	-	TRBJ1-5	TGTGCCAGCAGTTTAATCGGCGCAGGGGGATTCGGTCAGCCCCAGCATTTT	CASSLIGAGGFGQPQHF
TRBV7-9	-	-	TRBJ2-3	TGTGCCAGCAGCTTAGTAAACGCCGGCACAGATACGCAGTATTTT	CASSLVNAGTDTQYF
TRBV14	-	-	TRBJ1-2	TGTGCCAGCAGCCCAGTGGGTCGGGACTATGGCTACACCTTC	CASSPVGRDYGYTF
TRBV7-3	-	-	TRBJ2-1	TGTGCCAGCAGCTTCTCAGACAGGCCAGAGCAGTTCTTC	CASSFSDRPEQFF
TRBV5-1	-	-	TRBJ1-2	TGCGCCAGCAGCTTGGGGACAAATCCTAACTATGGCTACACCTTC	CASSLGTNPNYGYTF
TRBV27	-	-	TRBJ1-1	TGTGCCAGCTCTATAGCCCACGGGCAAGGTGAAGCTTTCTTT	CASSIAHGQGEAFF
TRBV5-6	TRBD1	once	TRBJ2-2	TGTGCCAGCAGCTTCGGGACAGGGTTCACCGGGGAGCTGTTTTTT	CASSFGTGFTGELFF
TRBV7-9	-	-	TRBJ1-6	TGTGCCAGCAGCTTAGACTCGCGGAGACTCCACTTT	CASSLDSRRLHF
TRBV30	-	-	TRBJ1-4	TGTGCCTGCCAGAATGAAAAACTGTTTTTT	CACQNEKLFF
TRBV7-9	-	few	TRBJ1-4	TGTGCCAGCAGCTTAAGCGGGGCTAATGAAAAACTGTTTTTT	CASSLSGANEKLFF
TRBV27	TRBD2	-	TRBJ2-3	TGTGCCAGCAGTTTAGGGGGAGGGCCGGGATTATCTGCAGATACGCAGTATTTT	CASSLGGGPGLSADTQYF
TRBV6-5	TRBD1	-	TRBJ1-5	TGTGCCAGCAGAAGTGGACAGGGTCGGAATCAGCCCCAGCATTTT	CASRSGQGRNQPQHF
TRBV18	-	-	TRBJ1-6	TGTGCCACCTCAACAGGCGGTCGGGGTTGGCCTAATTCACCCCTCCACTTT	CATSTGGRGWPNSPLHF
TRBV27	-	-	TRBJ1-2	TGTGCCAGCAGTTTATCCCCGGAGGGCTATGGCTACACCTTC	CASSLSPEGYGYTF
TRBV19	-	-	TRBJ2-1	TGTGCCAGTAGTATAGGTGGCGGGCCACAGTTCTTC	CASSIGGGPQFF
TRBV12-3/TRBV12-4	-	-	TRBJ2-1	TGTGCCAGCAGTTTAGTTTCTTATGAGCAGTTCTTC	CASSLVSYEQFF
TRBV27	TRBD2	-	TRBJ2-3	TGTGCCAGCAGCCCTACGGGAGGCCCCACAGATACGCAGTATTTT	CASSPTGGPTDTQYF
TRBV28	-	-	TRBJ1-4	TGTGCCAGCAGTCAAAATGAAAAACTGTTTTTT	CASSQNEKLFF
TRBV6-2/TRBV6-3	TRBD2	-	TRBJ2-1	TGTGCCAGCAGTTACGATTTCACTAGCGGCTACAATGAGCAGTTCTTC	CASSYDFTSGYNEQFF
TRBV3-1/TRBV3-2	-	-	TRBJ1-3	TGTGCCAGCAGCGCCGGACGGTTCTCTGGAAACACCATATATTTT	CASSAGRFSGNTIYF
TRBV7-8	-	few	TRBJ2-2	TGTGCCAGCAGCTTAACCCAGGGGAGACCCGCCGGGGAGCTGTTTTTT	CASSLTQGRPAGELFF
TRBV18	TRBD2	-	TRBJ2-5	TGTGCCAGCTCACGTCGAGGAGGGGCTAGCGGGAGAGGGTACCAAGAGACCCAGTACTTC	CASSRRGGASGRGYQETQYF
TRBV28	TRBD1	-	TRBJ1-2	TGTGCCAGCAGCCCTAAGGGGGCGCGGAACTATGGCTACACCTTC	CASSPKGARNYGYTF
TRBV4-2	TRBD1	-	TRBJ1-2	TGTGCCAGCAGCCAAGATGAGGGGGCGAACTATGGCTACACCTTC	CASSQDEGANYGYTF
TRBV1	-	-	TRBJ1-2	TGCACCAGCAGCCAAGTCACCCGGGACGCGCTTACCTATGGCTACACCTTC	CTSSQVTRDALTYGYTF
TRBV7-3	-	-	TRBJ1-2	TGTGCCAGCAAAACAGGACCGGACACTAACTATGGCTACACCTTC	CASKTGPDTNYGYTF
TRBV5-1	TRBD1	-	TRBJ1-1	TGCGCCAGCAGCTACAGCGGACAGGAAGATCACACTGAAGCTTTCTTT	CASSYSGQEDHTEAFF
TRBV4-3	-	-	TRBJ1-5	TGCGCCAGCAGCCAAGGTCCAGGGTCCTCCGGTCAGCCCCAGCATTTT	CASSQGPGSSGQPQHF
TRBV30	TRBD1	-	TRBJ2-2	TGTGCCTGGAGTTTAGGGGGCAACACCGGGGAGCTGTTTTTT	CAWSLGGNTGELFF
TRBV24-1	-	-	TRBJ2-7	TGTGCCACCAGTGATGCCCGGGACGGCTCCTACGAGCAGTACTTC	CATSDARDGSYEQYF
TRBV11-2	TRBD1	-	TRBJ1-2	TGTGCCAGCAGCTTAGGCCCTACAGGGGGCTATGGCTACACCTTC	CASSLGPTGGYGYTF
TRBV3-1/TRBV3-2	TRBD1	-	TRBJ1-4	TGTGCCAGCAGCCTAACGACAGGGGTAAATGAAAAACTGTTTTTT	CASSLTTGVNEKLFF
TRBV5-1	-	-	TRBJ2-7	TGCGCCAGCAGCTTGCCGGACCACTCCTACGAGCAGTACTTC	CASSLPDHSYEQYF
TRBV7-3	TRBD2	-	TRBJ2-5	TGTGCCAGCAGCTTAGGACTAGCGGGGTTTTCAGAGACCCAGTACTTC	CASSLGLAGFSETQYF
TRBV7-2	-	-	TRBJ1-3	TGTGCCAGCAGCGGGGGACCGGACGGAAACACCATATATTTT	CASSGGPDGNTIYF
TRBV18	TRBD1	-	TRBJ2-3	TGTGCCAGCTCACTATTCCGGGACAGGGGTACAGATACGCAGTATTTT	CASSLFRDRGTDTQYF
TRBV27	TRBD1	-	TRBJ1-4	TGTGCCAGCAGTTCCATGACAGGGGAAAAACTGTTTTTT	CASSSMTGEKLFF
TRBV6-2/TRBV6-3	-	-	TRBJ2-7	TGTGCCAGCAGCCCGCATCGGACAGAGGGGGCCTACGAGCAGTACTTC	CASSPHRTEGAYEQYF
TRBV5-8	-	once	TRBJ1-4	TGTGCCAGCAGCCACCCCGGGGCCGGGGAAAAACTGTTTTTT	CASSHPGAGEKLFF
TRBV7-2	-	-	TRBJ2-2	TGTGCCAGCGGGAACCGAAACACCGGGGAGCTGTTTTTT	CASGNRNTGELFF